These T cell receptor beta chains were read from a single sample in a study of blood T cell repertoires in COVID-19. Repertoires were generated with immunoSEQ multiplex PCR, while TCRdb's copy carries only in-frame clones and drops some. The sample has approximately 280,000 clones; about 86% are singletons. Sequenced sample: peripheral blood. These receptors came from a woman under 40 who had recovered from COVID-19. The CDR3 runs from the conserved cysteine through the conserved F or W. The order of the fields is clone size, V gene, J gene, CDR3 protein. Size values are once, few and many counts, or a class for expanded clones, and some rows have none.

clone size: NA
V gene: TRBV15
J gene: TRBJ2-2
CDR3 protein: CATSRGRQGTGELFF

clone size: NA
V gene: TRBV7-2
J gene: TRBJ2-3
CDR3 protein: CASSLSGGAADTQYF

clone size: NA
V gene: TRBV7-2
J gene: TRBJ2-1
CDR3 protein: CASSSTTSSNEQFF

clone size: NA
V gene: TRBV21-1
J gene: TRBJ2-7
CDR3 protein: CASSMGRPYEQYF

clone size: NA
V gene: TRBV4-3
J gene: TRBJ1-2
CDR3 protein: CASSQEGGIGNYGYTF

clone size: NA
V gene: TRBV7-2
J gene: TRBJ2-7
CDR3 protein: CASSPSRIYEQYF

clone size: NA
V gene: TRBV19
J gene: TRBJ2-1
CDR3 protein: CASSIWGPNEQFF

clone size: NA
V gene: TRBV29-1
J gene: TRBJ1-1
CDR3 protein: CSVEGTTTNTEAFF

clone size: once
V gene: TRBV4-2
J gene: TRBJ2-1
CDR3 protein: CASSQNPPSGMISYNEQFF

clone size: NA
V gene: TRBV5-1
J gene: TRBJ1-2
CDR3 protein: CASRQGTGGAIGYGYTF

clone size: NA
V gene: TRBV7-2
J gene: TRBJ2-7
CDR3 protein: CASSLVGYEQYF

clone size: NA
V gene: TRBV4-1
J gene: TRBJ2-3
CDR3 protein: CASSQVAGGPGDTQYF

clone size: NA
V gene: TRBV4-2
J gene: TRBJ2-5
CDR3 protein: CASSPEGGKETQYF

clone size: NA
V gene: TRBV21-1
J gene: TRBJ2-5
CDR3 protein: CASSKPCIGGREETQYF

clone size: once
V gene: TRBV19
J gene: TRBJ2-1
CDR3 protein: CASKHTGGYNEQFF